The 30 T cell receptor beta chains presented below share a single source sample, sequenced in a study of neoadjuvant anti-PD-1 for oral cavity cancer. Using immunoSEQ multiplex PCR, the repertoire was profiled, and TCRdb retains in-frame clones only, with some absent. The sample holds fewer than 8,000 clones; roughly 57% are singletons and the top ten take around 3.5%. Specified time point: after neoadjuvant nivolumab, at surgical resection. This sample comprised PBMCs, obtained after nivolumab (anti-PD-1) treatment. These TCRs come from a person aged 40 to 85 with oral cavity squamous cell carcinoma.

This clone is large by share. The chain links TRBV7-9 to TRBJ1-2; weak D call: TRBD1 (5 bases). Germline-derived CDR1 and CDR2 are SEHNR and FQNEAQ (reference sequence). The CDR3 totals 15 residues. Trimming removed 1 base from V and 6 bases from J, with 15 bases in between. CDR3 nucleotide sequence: TGTGCCAGCAGCTTAGATGAGGGGATGCCTCATGGCTACACCTTC. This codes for CASSLDEGMPHGYTF.

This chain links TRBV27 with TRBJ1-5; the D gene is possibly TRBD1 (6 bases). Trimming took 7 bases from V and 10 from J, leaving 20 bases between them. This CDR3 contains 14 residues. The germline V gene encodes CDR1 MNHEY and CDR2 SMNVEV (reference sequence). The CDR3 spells CASIPPDRFGPQHF. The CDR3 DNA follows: TGTGCCAGCATCCCTCCCGACAGGTTTGGTCCCCAGCATTTT.

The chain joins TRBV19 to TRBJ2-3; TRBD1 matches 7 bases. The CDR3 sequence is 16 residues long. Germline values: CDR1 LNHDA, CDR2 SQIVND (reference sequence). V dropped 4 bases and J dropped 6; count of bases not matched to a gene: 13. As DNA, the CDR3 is TGTGCCAGTAGTACGGGGCAGGGACAGAGAAGGGATACGCAGTATTTT. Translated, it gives CASSTGQGQRRDTQYF.

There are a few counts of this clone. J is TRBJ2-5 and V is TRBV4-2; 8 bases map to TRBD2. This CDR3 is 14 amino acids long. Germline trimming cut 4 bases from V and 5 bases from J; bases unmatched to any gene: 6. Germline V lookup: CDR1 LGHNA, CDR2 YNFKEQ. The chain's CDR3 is CASSPGGPGETQYF. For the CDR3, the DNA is TGTGCCAGCAGCCCGGGGGGGCCGGGGGAGACCCAGTACTTC.

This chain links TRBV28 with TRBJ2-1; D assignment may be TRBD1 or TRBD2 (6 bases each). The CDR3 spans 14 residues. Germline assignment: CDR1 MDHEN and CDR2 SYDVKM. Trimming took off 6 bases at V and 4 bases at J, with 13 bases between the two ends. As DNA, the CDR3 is TGTGCCAGCAGAAACACGGGGGCATACAATGAGCAGTTCTTC. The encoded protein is CASRNTGAYNEQFF.

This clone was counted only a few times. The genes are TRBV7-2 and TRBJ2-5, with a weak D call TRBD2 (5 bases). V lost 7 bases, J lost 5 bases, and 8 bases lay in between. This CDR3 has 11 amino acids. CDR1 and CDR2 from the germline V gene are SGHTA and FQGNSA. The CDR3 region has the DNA TGTGCCAGCACCCGCGGGGAGACCCAGTACTTC. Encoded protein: CASTRGETQYF.

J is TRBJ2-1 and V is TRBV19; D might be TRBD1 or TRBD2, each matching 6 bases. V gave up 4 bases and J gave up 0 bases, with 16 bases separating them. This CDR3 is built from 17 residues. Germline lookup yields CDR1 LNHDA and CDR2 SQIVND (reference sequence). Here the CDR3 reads CASSTPGDTSSYNEQFF. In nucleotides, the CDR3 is TGTGCCAGTAGTACCCCGGGGGACACCAGCTCCTACAATGAGCAGTTCTTC.

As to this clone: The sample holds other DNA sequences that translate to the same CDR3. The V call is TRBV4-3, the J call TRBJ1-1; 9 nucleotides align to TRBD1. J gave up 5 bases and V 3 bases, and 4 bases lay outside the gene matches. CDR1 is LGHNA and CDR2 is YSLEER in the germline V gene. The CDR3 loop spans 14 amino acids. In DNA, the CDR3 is TGCGCCAGCAGCCAGGACAGGGGTGGTACTGAAGCTTTCTTT. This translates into CASSQDRGGTEAFF.

CDR3 amino acids: CASSKEQGARYEQYF. In DNA form, the CDR3 reads TGTGCCAGCAGCAAAGAACAGGGGGCTCGTTACGAGCAGTACTTC. The chain couples TRBV21-1 to TRBJ2-7; TRBD1 is the table's D call, not checked against the DNA. TRBV21-1 is deemed a pseudogene. There are 15 residues in the CDR3.

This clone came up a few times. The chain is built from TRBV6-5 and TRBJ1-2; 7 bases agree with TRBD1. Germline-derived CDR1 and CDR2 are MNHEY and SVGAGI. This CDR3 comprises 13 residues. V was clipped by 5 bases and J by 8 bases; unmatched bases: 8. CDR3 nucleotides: TGTGCCAGCAGTCAAAGACAGGGAGCGGGCTACACCTTC. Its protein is CASSQRQGAGYTF.

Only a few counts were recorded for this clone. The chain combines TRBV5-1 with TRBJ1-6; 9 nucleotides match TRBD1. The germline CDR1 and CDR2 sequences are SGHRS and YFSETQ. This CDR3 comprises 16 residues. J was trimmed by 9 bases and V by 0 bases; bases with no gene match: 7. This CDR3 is CASSLEVQGATSPLHF. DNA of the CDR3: TGCGCCAGCAGCTTGGAAGTACAGGGGGCTACTTCACCCCTCCACTTT.

The CDR3 is CASSLDYGSGNTIYF. Written as DNA, the CDR3 is TGTGCCAGCAGCTTAGATTATGGATCTGGAAACACCATATATTTT. This chain joins TRBV11-2 and TRBJ1-3; no definite D call. The CDR3 covers 15 residues. The V end was cut by 0 bases, the J end by 1 base, with 7 bases between. Germline V gene sequence: CDR1 SGHAT, CDR2 FQNNGV.

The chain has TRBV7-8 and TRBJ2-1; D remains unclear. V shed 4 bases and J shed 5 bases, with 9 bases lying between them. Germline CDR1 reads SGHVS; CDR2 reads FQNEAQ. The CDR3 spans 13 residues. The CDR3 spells CASSSGPNNEQFF. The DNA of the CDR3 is TGTGCCAGCAGCTCAGGACCGAACAATGAGCAGTTCTTC.

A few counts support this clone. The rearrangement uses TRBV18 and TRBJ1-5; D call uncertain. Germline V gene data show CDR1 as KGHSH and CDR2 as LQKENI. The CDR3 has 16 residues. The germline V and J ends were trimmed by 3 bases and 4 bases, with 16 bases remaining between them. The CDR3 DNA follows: TGTGCCAGCTCACCCGAAGAGATGCAGGAAAATCAGCCCCAGCATTTT. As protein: CASSPEEMQENQPQHF.

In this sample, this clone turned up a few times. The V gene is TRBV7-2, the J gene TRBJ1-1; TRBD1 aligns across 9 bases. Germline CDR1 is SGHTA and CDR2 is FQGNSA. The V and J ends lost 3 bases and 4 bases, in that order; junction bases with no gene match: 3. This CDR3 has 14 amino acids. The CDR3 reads CASSLDRGGTEAFF. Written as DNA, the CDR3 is TGTGCCAGCAGCTTGGACAGGGGAGGCACTGAAGCTTTCTTT.

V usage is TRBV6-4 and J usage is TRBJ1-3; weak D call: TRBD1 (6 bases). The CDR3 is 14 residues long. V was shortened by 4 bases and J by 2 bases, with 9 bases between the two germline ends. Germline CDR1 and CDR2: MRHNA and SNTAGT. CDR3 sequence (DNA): TGTGCCAGCAGTGTCTACAGGGCTGGAAACACCATATATTTT. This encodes CASSVYRAGNTIYF.

For the CDR3, the DNA is TGTGCCACCAGCAGAGATCTGGGGGAGCCGAACACCGGGGAGCTGTTTTTT. Its translation: CATSRDLGEPNTGELFF. This chain joins TRBV15 and TRBJ2-2; D may match TRBD1 or TRBD2 (5 bases each). The germline V gene has CDR1 LNHNV and CDR2 YYDKDF (reference sequence). V lost 0 bases to trimming and J lost 0 bases, with 11 bases between them. This CDR3 has 17 residues.

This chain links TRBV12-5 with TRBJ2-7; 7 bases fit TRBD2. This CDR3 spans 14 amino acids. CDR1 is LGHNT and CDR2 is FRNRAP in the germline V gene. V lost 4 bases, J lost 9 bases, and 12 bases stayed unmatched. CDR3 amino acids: CASGSPRPVAGQYF. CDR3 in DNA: TGTGCTAGTGGTTCCCCTCGACCAGTAGCGGGGCAGTACTTC.

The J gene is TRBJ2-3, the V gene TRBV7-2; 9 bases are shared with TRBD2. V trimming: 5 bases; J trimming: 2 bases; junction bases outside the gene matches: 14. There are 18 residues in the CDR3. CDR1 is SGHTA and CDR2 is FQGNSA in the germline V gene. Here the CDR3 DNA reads TGTGCCAGCAGCACCTATCTTAGCGGGGGTGGGCCCACAGATACGCAGTATTTT. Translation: CASSTYLSGGGPTDTQYF. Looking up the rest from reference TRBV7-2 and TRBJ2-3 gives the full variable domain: GAGVSQSPSNKVTEKGKDVELRCDPISGHTALYWYRQSLGQGLEFLIYFQGNSAPDKSGLPSDRFSAERTGGSVSTLTIQRTQQEDSAVYLCASSTYLSGGGPTDTQYFGPGTRLTVL.

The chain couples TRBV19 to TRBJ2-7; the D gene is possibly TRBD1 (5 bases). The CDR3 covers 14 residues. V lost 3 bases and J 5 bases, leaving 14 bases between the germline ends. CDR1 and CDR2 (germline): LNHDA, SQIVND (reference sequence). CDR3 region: CASSMVTDSHEQYF. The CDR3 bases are TGTGCCAGTAGTATGGTGACAGATTCTCACGAGCAGTACTTC.

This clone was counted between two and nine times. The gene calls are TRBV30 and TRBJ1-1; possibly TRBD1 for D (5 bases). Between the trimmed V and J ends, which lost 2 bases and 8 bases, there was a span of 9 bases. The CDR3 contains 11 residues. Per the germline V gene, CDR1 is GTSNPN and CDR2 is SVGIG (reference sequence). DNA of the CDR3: TGTGCCTGGAGTTTGAACAGGGAAGCTTTCTTT. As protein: CAWSLNREAFF.

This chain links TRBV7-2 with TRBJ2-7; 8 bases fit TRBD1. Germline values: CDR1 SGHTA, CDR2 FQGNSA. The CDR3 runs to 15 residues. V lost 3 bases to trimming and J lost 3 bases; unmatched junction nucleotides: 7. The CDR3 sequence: CASSLEGTGFYEQYF. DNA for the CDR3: TGTGCCAGCAGCTTGGAGGGGACAGGTTTCTACGAGCAGTACTTC.

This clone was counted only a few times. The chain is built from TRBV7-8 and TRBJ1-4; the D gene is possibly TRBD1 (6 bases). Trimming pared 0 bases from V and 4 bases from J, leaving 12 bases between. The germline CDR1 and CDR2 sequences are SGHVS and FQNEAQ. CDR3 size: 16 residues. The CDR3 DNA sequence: TGTGCCAGCAGCTTAGCGCAGGGGACCCATAATGAAAAACTGTTTTTT. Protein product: CASSLAQGTHNEKLFF.

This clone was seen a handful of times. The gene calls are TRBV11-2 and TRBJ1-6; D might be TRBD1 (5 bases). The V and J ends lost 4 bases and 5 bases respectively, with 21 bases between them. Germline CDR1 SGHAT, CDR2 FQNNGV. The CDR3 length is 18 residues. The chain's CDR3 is CASSSGLEGWKDNSPLHF. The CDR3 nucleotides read TGTGCCAGCAGCTCGGGACTAGAGGGGTGGAAGGATAATTCACCCCTCCACTTT.

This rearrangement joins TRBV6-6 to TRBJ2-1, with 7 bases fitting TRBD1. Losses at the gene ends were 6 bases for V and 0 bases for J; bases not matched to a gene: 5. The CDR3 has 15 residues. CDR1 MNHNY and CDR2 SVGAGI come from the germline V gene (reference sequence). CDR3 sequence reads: CASSPRGSSYNEQFF. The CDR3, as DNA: TGTGCCAGCAGCCCCAGGGGGAGCTCCTACAATGAGCAGTTCTTC.

The CDR3 coding sequence is TGTGCCACTTTTATAGGGGGGACAGGGATAAACACCGGGGAGCTGTTTTTT. It is translated as CATFIGGTGINTGELFF. The V and J genes are TRBV19 and TRBJ2-2; 9 bases map to TRBD1. This CDR3 has 17 amino acids. Germline V lookup: CDR1 LNHDA, CDR2 SQIVND (reference sequence). V was pared by 10 bases and J by 2 bases, with 14 bases of the junction left unmatched.

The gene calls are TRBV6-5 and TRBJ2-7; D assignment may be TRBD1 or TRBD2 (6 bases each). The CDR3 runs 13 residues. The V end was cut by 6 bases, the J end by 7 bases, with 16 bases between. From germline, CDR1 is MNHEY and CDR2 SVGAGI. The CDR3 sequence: CASSPLGGSEQYF. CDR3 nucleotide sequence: TGTGCCAGCAGCCCGCTGGGGGGCTCTGAGCAGTACTTC.

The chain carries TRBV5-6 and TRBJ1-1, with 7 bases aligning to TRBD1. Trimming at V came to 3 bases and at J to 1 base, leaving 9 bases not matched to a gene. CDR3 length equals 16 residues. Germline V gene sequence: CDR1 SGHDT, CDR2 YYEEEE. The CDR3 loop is CASSSRDSNPNTEAFF. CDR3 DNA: TGTGCCAGCAGCTCCCGGGACAGCAACCCGAACACTGAAGCTTTCTTT.

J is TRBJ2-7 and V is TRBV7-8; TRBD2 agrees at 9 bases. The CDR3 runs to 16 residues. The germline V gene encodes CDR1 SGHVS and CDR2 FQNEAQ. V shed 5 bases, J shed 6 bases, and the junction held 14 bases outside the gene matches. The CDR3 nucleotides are TGTGCCAGCAGCCTCATGGGGCTAGCGGGGAATGGCGAGCAGTACTTC. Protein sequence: CASSLMGLAGNGEQYF.

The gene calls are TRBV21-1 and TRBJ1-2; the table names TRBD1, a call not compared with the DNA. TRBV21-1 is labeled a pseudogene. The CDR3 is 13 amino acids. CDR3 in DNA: TGTGCCAGCCGCCGGACAGAACCCCATGGCTACACCTTC. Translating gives CASRRTEPHGYTF.